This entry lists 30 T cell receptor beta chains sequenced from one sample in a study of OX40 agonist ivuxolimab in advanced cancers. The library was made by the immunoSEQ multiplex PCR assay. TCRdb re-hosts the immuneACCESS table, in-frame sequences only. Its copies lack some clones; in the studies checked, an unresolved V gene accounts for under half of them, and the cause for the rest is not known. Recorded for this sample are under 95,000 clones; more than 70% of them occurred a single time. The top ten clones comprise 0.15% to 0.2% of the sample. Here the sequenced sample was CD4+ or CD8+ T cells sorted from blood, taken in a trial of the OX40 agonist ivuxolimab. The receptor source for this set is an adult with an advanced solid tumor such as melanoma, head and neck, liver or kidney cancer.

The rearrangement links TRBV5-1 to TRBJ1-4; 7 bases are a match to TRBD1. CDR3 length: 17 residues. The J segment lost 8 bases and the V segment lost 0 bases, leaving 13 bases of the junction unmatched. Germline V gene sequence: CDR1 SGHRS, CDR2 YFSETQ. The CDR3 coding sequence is TGCGCCAGCAGCTTGGCCCGAGTAGGGGACAGCGGAGAAAAACTGTTTTTT. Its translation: CASSLARVGDSGEKLFF.

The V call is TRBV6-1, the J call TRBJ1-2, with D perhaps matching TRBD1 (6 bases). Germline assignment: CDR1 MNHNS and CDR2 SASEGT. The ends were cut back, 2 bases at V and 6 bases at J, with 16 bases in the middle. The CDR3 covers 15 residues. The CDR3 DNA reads TGTGCCAGCAGTGAAAGCCCGACAGGCAAGGATGGCTACACCTTC. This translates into CASSESPTGKDGYTF.

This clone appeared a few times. This CDR3 is CASSELENTIYF. CDR3 DNA sequence: TGTGCCAGCAGTGAACTGGAAAACACCATATATTTT. This chain links TRBV2 with TRBJ1-3, with D unclear. The CDR3 is 12 amino acids. Germline V CDR1 and CDR2: SNHLY, FYNNEI. The ends were cut back, 2 bases at V and 6 bases at J, with 5 bases in the middle.

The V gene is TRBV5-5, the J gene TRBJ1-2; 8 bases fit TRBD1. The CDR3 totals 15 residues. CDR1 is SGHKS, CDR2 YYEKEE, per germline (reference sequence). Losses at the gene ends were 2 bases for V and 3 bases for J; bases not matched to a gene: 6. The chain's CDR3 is CASSLRTGRDYGYTF. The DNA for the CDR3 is TGTGCCAGCAGCTTAAGGACAGGGAGGGACTATGGCTACACCTTC.

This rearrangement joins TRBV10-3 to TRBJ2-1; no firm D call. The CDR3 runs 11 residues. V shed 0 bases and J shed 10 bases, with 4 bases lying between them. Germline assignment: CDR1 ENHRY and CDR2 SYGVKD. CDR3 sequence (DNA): TGTGCCATCAGTGAGTCTAGGGAGCAGTTCTTC. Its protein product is CAISESREQFF.

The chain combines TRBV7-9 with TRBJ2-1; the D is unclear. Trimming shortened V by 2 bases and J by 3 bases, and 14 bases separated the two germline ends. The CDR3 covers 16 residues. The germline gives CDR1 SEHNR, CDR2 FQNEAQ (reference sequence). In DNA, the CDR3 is TGTGCCAGCAGCTTACTCCTCGCGATGGGCTACAATGAGCAGTTCTTC. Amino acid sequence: CASSLLLAMGYNEQFF.

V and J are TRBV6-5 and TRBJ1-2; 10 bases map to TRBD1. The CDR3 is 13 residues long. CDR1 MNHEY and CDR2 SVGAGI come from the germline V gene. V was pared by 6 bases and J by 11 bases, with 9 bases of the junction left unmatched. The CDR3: CASRTGTGVVYTF. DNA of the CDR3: TGTGCCAGCAGAACCGGGACAGGGGTCGTATACACCTTC.

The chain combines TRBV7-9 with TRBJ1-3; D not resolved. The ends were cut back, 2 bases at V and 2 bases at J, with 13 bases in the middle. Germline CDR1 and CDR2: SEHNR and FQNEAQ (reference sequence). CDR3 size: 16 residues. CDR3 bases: TGTGCCAGCAGCTTAAGGCCAGGCTCGGCTGGAAACACCATATATTTT. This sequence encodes CASSLRPGSAGNTIYF.

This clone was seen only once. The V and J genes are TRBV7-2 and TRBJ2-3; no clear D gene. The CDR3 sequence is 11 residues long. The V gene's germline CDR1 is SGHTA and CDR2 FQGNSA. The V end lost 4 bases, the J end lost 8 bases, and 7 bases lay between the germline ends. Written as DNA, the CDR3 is TGTGCCAGCAGCTGGTCTCCTACGCAGTATTTT. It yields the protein CASSWSPTQYF.

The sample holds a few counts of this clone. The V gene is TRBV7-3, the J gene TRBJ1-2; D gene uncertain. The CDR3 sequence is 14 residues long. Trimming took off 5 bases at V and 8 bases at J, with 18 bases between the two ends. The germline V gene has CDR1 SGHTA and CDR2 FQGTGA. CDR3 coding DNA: TGTGCCAGCAGCCCGGACGGAGGGCCCGGAGGCTACACCTTC. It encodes CASSPDGGPGGYTF.

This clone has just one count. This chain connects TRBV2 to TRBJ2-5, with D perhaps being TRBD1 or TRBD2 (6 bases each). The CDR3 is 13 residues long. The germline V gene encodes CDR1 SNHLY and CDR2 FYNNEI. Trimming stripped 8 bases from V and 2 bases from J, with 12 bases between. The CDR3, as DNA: TGTGCCAGCTCCCGGGGGCGTCAAGAGACCCAGTACTTC. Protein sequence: CASSRGRQETQYF.

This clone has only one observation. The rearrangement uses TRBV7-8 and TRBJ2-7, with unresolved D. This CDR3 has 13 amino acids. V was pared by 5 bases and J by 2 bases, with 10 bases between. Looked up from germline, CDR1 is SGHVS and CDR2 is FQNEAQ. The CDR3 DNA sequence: TGTGCCAGCAGCCGCGGATTAGCCTACGAGCAGTACTTC. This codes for CASSRGLAYEQYF.

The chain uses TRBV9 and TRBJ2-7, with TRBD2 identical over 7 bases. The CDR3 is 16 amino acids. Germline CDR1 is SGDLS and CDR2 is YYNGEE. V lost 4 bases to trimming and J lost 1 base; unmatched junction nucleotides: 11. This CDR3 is CASSPRGGGLSYEQYF. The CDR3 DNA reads TGTGCCAGCAGCCCCCGGGGCGGGGGACTATCCTACGAGCAGTACTTC. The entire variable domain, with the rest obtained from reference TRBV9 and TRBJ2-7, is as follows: DSGVTQTPKHLITATGQRVTLRCSPRSGDLSVYWYQQSLDQGLQFLIQYYNGEERAKGNILERFSAQQFPDLHSELNLSSLELGDSALYFCASSPRGGGLSYEQYFGPGTRLTVT.

The CDR3 sequence: CASSSDSRRETQYF. CDR3 sequence (DNA): TGTGCCAGCAGTTCGGACAGTCGTCGAGAGACCCAGTACTTC. This rearrangement joins TRBV6-5 to TRBJ2-5; tentative D call: TRBD1 (6 bases). Trimming left V 4 bases short and J 4 bases short, with 13 bases between. This CDR3 has 14 amino acids. Germline CDR1 reads MNHEY; CDR2 reads SVGAGI.

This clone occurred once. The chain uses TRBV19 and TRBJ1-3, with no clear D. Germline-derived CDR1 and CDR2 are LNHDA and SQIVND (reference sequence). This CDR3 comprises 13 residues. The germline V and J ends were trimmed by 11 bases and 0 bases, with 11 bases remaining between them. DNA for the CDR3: TGTGCCTCTTCGCTACTCTCTGGAAACACCATATATTTT. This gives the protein CASSLLSGNTIYF.

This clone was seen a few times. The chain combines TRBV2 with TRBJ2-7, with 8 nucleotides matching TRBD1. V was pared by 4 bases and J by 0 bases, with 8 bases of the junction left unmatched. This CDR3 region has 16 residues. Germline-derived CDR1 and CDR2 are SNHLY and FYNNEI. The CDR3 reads CASSGTGTGLSYEQYF. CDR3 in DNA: TGTGCCAGCAGTGGGACCGGGACAGGCCTCTCCTACGAGCAGTACTTC.

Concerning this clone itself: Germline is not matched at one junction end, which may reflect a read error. The CDR3 DNA reads as TGTGCCAGCAGCCCGCTTCGACTCACAAATCGGCCCCAGCATTTT. This translates into CASSPLRLTNRPQHF. The chain joins TRBV7-8 to TRBJ1-5; D unresolved. Germline V gene data show CDR1 as SGHVS and CDR2 as FQNEAQ. CDR3 size: 15 residues.

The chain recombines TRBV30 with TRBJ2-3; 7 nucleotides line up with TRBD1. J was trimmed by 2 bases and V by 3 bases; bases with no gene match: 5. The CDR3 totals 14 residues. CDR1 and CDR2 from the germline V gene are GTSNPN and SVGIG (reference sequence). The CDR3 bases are TGTGCCTGGAGCCGGGACAGACACACAGATACGCAGTATTTT. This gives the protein CAWSRDRHTDTQYF.

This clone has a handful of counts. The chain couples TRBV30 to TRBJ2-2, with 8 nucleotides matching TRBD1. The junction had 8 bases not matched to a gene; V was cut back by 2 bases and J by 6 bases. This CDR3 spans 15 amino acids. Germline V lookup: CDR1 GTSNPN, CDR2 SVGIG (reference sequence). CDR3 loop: CAWSPAGGLSGELFF. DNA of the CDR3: TGTGCCTGGAGTCCTGCAGGGGGCCTCTCCGGGGAGCTGTTTTTT.

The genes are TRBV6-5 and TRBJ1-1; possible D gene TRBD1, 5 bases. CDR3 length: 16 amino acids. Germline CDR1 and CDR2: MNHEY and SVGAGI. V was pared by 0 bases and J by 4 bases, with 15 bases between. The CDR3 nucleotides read TGTGCCAGCAGTTACTCGGGGTGGGAGACAGTCACTGAAGCTTTCTTT. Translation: CASSYSGWETVTEAFF.

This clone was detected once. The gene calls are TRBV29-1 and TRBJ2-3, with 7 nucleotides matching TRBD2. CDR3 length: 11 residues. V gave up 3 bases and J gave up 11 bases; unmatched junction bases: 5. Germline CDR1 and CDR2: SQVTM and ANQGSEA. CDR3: CSVEGSGGQYF. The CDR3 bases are TGCAGCGTTGAGGGTTCGGGGGGGCAGTATTTT.

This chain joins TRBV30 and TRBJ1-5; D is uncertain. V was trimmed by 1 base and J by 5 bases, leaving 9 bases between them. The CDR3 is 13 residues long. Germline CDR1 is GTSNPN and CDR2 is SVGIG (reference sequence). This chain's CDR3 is CAWSGARDQPQHF. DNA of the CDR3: TGTGCCTGGAGTGGGGCGCGTGATCAGCCCCAGCATTTT.

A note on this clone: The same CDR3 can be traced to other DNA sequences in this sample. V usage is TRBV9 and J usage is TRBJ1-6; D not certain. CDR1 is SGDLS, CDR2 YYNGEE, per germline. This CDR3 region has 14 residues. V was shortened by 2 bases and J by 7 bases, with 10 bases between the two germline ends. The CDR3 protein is CASSVLQFNSPLHF. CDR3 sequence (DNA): TGTGCCAGCAGCGTCTTACAATTCAATTCACCCCTCCACTTT.

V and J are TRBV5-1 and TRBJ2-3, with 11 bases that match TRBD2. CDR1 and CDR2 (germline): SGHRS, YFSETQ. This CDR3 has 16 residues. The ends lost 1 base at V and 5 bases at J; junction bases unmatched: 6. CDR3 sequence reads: CASSLTSGGGIDTQYF. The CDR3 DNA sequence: TGCGCCAGCAGCTTGACTAGCGGGGGCGGGATAGATACGCAGTATTTT.

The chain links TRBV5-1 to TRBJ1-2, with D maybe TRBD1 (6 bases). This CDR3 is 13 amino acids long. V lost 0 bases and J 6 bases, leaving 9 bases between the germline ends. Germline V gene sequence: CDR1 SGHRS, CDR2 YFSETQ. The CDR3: CASSLVGGHGYTF. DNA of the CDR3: TGCGCCAGCAGCTTGGTGGGGGGGCATGGCTACACCTTC.

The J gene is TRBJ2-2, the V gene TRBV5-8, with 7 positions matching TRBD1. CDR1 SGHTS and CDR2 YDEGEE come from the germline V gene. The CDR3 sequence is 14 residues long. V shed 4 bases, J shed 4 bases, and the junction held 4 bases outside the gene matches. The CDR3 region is CASSPGQATGELFF. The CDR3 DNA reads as TGTGCCAGCAGCCCTGGACAGGCCACCGGGGAGCTGTTTTTT. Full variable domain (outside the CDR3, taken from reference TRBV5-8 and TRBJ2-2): EAGVTQSPTHLIKTRGQQATLRCSPISGHTSVYWYQQALGLGLQFLLWYDEGEERNRGNFPPRFSGRQFPNYSSELNVNALELEDSALYLCASSPGQATGELFFGEGSRLTVL.

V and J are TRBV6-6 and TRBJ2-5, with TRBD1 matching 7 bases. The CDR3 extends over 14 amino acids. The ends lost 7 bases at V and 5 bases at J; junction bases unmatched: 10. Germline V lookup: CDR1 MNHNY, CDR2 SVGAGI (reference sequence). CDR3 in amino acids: CASNPGQVYETQYF. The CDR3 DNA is TGTGCCAGCAACCCTGGACAGGTTTATGAGACCCAGTACTTC.

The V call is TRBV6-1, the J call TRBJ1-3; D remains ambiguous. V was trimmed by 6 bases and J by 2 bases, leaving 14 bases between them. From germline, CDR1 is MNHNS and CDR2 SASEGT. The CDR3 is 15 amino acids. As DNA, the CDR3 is TGTGCCAGCAGCGAAAGGGCCAAGACTGGAAACACCATATATTTT. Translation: CASSERAKTGNTIYF.

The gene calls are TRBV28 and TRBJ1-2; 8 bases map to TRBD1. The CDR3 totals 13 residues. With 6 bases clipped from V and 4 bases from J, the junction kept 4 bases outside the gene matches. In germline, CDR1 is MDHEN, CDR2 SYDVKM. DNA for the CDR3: TGTGCCAGCAGCACGACAGGGGTCTATGGCTACACCTTC. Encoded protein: CASSTTGVYGYTF.

CDR3 residues: CASSLALQYNEQFF. Here the CDR3 DNA reads TGCGCCAGCAGCTTGGCCTTACAATACAATGAGCAGTTCTTC. V and J are TRBV5-1 and TRBJ2-1; D gene uncertain. The CDR3 covers 14 residues. In germline, CDR1 is SGHRS, CDR2 YFSETQ. The V end was cut by 0 bases, the J end by 4 bases, with 8 bases between.